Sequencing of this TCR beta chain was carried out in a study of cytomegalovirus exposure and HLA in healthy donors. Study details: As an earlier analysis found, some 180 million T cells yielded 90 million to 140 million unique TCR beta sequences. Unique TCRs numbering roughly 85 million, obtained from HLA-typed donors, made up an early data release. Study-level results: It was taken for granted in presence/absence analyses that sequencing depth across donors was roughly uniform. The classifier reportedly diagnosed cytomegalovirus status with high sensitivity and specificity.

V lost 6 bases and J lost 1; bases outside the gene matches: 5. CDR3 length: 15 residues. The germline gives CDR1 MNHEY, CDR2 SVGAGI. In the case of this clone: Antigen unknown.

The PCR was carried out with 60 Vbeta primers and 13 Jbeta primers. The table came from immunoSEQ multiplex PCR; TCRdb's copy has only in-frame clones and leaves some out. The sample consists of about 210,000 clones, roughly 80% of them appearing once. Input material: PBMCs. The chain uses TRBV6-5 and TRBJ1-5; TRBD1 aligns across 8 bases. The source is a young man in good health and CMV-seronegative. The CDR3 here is CASRTDRGSNQPQHF. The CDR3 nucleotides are TGTGCCAGCAGAACCGACAGGGGAAGCAATCAGCCCCAGCATTTT.